A selection of T cell receptor beta chains follows, all from one sample in a study of a mutant IDH1 vaccine in newly diagnosed glioma. Sequencing was performed with immunoSEQ multiplex PCR; in TCRdb, only in-frame clones are kept and a portion is missing. The sample records about 56,000 clones, roughly nine tenths being singletons. Their recognized antigens are unknown. The sequenced sample was PBMCs, obtained from a glioma patient whose treatment included an IDH1 peptide vaccine. The receptor set was obtained from a man in his forties with glioma. Both conserved end residues are part of each CDR3. Fields, in order: V gene, J gene, CDR3 protein.

V: TRBV28
J: TRBJ1-1
CDR3: CASNYRDSGAFF

V: TRBV4-2
J: TRBJ2-2
CDR3: CASSQVLRERGTGELFF

V: TRBV27
J: TRBJ1-2
CDR3: CASTPMGAPNYGYTF

V: TRBV7-6
J: TRBJ2-1
CDR3: CASSPRREGEQFF

V: TRBV28
J: TRBJ2-3
CDR3: CASRGGLLIDTQYF

V: TRBV19
J: TRBJ2-5
CDR3: CASSIQGETQYF

V: TRBV7-8
J: TRBJ2-3
CDR3: CASSPTAWDTQYF

V: TRBV7-9
J: TRBJ2-1
CDR3: CASSLVFGGSEQFF

V: TRBV27
J: TRBJ2-5
CDR3: CASSLRTGVPQETQYF

V: TRBV9
J: TRBJ2-2
CDR3: CASSVGRGWTGELFF

V: TRBV28
J: TRBJ2-7
CDR3: CASLGLAGDEQYF

V: TRBV19
J: TRBJ2-5
CDR3: CASSIEHPESGSAAQYF

V: TRBV6-5
J: TRBJ2-7
CDR3: CASKRTSGDNYEQYF

V: TRBV28
J: TRBJ1-1
CDR3: CASSLYLALNTEAFF

V: TRBV6-1
J: TRBJ2-1
CDR3: CASSEPRPYNEQFF

V: TRBV5-1
J: TRBJ2-3
CDR3: CASRTGVEDTQYF

V: TRBV18
J: TRBJ2-7
CDR3: CASSLGPKAGQYF

V: TRBV5-1
J: TRBJ1-4
CDR3: CASSLSGQDYEKLFF

V: TRBV19
J: TRBJ2-7
CDR3: CASSPGTGSYEQYF

V: TRBV19
J: TRBJ2-7
CDR3: CASRAAAGGGYEQYF

V: TRBV7-9
J: TRBJ2-1
CDR3: CASSFAEQFF

V: TRBV5-6
J: TRBJ1-5
CDR3: CASTLDGSLHQPQHF

V: TRBV27
J: TRBJ2-1
CDR3: CASSPIAGAYNEQFF

V: TRBV2
J: TRBJ2-3
CDR3: CASSEAQTTAQYF

V: TRBV14
J: TRBJ2-1
CDR3: CASRGAAKHEQFF

V: TRBV2
J: TRBJ1-3
CDR3: CASSEARGLGNTIYF

V: TRBV6-4
J: TRBJ1-2
CDR3: CASSEKTGGYGYTF

V: TRBV7-3
J: TRBJ2-1
CDR3: CASSPSSGTYNEQFF

V: TRBV19
J: TRBJ1-2
CDR3: CASSRVDRGDYGYTF

V: TRBV19
J: TRBJ2-7
CDR3: CASSMGGTHEQYF

V: TRBV27
J: TRBJ1-1
CDR3: CASTRLRGTEAFF

V: TRBV4-2
J: TRBJ2-2
CDR3: CASSQVGSGELFF

V: TRBV11-2
J: TRBJ2-2
CDR3: CASSLGVIAGELFF

V: TRBV27
J: TRBJ2-2
CDR3: CASSHPGTAYTGELFF

V: TRBV6-5
J: TRBJ2-7
CDR3: CASSYLAGGSYEQYF

V: TRBV2
J: TRBJ1-4
CDR3: CASTQRWVNEKLFF

V: TRBV4-2
J: TRBJ2-3
CDR3: CASSQDSFGTSGYSTDTQYF

V: TRBV5-7
J: TRBJ2-7
CDR3: CASSFPGATSYEQYF

V: TRBV7-9
J: TRBJ1-3
CDR3: CAVPLSGNTIYF

V: TRBV5-1
J: TRBJ1-2
CDR3: CASSPGQGEIYGYTF

V: TRBV6-4
J: TRBJ2-1
CDR3: CASRVTSGTYNEQFF

V: TRBV27
J: TRBJ2-5
CDR3: CASSLILGSGIQETQYF

V: TRBV29-1
J: TRBJ2-5
CDR3: CSVVPQETQYF

V: TRBV5-4
J: TRBJ1-2
CDR3: CASRMFGGTPYGYTF

V: TRBV5-6
J: TRBJ2-1
CDR3: CASSLEGSYNEQFF

V: TRBV29-1
J: TRBJ2-1
CDR3: CSTLRDEQFF

V: TRBV7-9
J: TRBJ2-5
CDR3: CASRPGHRQETQYF

V: TRBV18
J: TRBJ2-7
CDR3: CASSRASYEQYF

V: TRBV18
J: TRBJ2-5
CDR3: CASSPPNRETQYF